A selection of T cell receptor beta chains follows, all from one sample in a study of T and B cells in COVID-19 patients. TCRdb passed the multiplex PCR reads through MiXCR, listing each CDR3 protein once. Of 15,000 or so distinct CDR3 sequences listed, under 30% are singletons. Material: blood. The receptor source for this set is a human donor who had recovered from COVID-19. The CDR3 runs from the conserved cysteine through the conserved F or W. D genes are given only for firm matches. Some rows have no size entry. The others give once, few or many, or a class for an expanded clone.

j_call	v_call	clone_size	d_call	cdr3_aa	cdr3_nt
TRBJ2-7	TRBV5-5	.	.	CASSLALTGFYEQYF	TGTGCCAGCAGCTTGGCCCTGACGGGTTTCTACGAGCAGTACTTC
TRBJ1-4	TRBV18	few	TRBD1	CASSSRQGGLEKLFF	TGTGCCAGCTCAAGTCGACAGGGAGGCTTGGAAAAACTGTTTTTT
TRBJ2-7	TRBV7-2	few	TRBD2	CASSSLAGEAYEQYF	TGTGCCAGCAGCTCCCTAGCGGGGGAGGCCTACGAGCAGTACTTC
TRBJ2-1	TRBV6-1	many	.	CARPSHSEQFF	TGTGCCAGACCAAGCCATAGCGAGCAGTTCTTC
TRBJ2-3	TRBV20-1	.	.	CSARTSFSTDTQYF	TGCAGTGCTAGGACTAGTTTTTCCACAGATACGCAGTATTTT
TRBJ2-7	TRBV12-3/TRBV12-4	few	.	CASTDRSSYEQYF	TGTGCCAGCACCGACAGGAGTTCCTACGAGCAGTACTTC
TRBJ2-7	TRBV7-2	.	.	CASSSSFFGEQYF	TGTGCCAGCAGCTCTAGCTTTTTCGGGGAGCAGTACTTC
TRBJ1-2	TRBV19	many	TRBD1	CASSDRGNYGYTF	TGTGCCAGTTCGGACAGGGGTAACTATGGCTACACCTTC
TRBJ1-2	TRBV10-3	.	.	CAISTGDINYGYTF	TGTGCCATCTCTACAGGTGACATTAACTATGGCTACACCTTC
TRBJ2-6	TRBV19	medium-sized	TRBD1	CASERDRGSGANVLTF	TGTGCCAGTGAGAGGGACAGGGGCTCTGGGGCCAACGTCCTGACTTTC
TRBJ1-2	TRBV5-6	few	.	CASSLARGAF	TGTGCCAGCAGCTTGGCCAGGGGAGCCTTC
TRBJ2-2	TRBV19	medium-sized	TRBD1	CASSIKGAGTGELFF	TGTGCCAGTAGTATAAAGGGGGCAGGGACCGGGGAGCTGTTTTTT
TRBJ2-1	TRBV6-2/TRBV6-3	few	.	CASSVQNLRGNEQFF	TGTGCCAGCAGCGTCCAGAACCTGCGGGGCAATGAGCAGTTCTTC
TRBJ1-6	TRBV6-5	medium-sized	.	CASSTSDTASYNSPLHF	TGTGCCAGCAGTACATCGGACACAGCGTCGTATAATTCACCCCTCCACTTT
TRBJ2-1	TRBV4-3	.	.	CASSQEGDEQFF	TGCGCCAGCAGCCAAGAAGGCGATGAGCAGTTCTTC
TRBJ2-1	TRBV20-1	few	TRBD2	CSARTLSSGGSYNEQFF	TGCAGTGCTAGGACCCTCTCTAGCGGAGGCTCCTACAATGAGCAGTTCTTC
TRBJ1-1	TRBV11-1	many	.	CASSPRLGGSTEAFF	TGTGCCAGCAGCCCCCGTTTGGGGGGTAGCACTGAAGCTTTCTTT
TRBJ2-7	TRBV20-1	.	TRBD1	CSASQGAPNEQYF	TGCAGTGCTTCCCAGGGGGCGCCGAACGAGCAGTACTTC
TRBJ2-2	TRBV18	medium-sized	.	CASSTSNTGELFF	TGTGCCAGCTCAACGAGTAACACCGGGGAGCTGTTTTTT
TRBJ1-1	TRBV19	medium-sized	.	CASLGQGDAEAFF	TGTGCCAGTTTGGGACAAGGGGACGCTGAAGCTTTCTTT
TRBJ2-2	TRBV29-1	few	TRBD2	CSGRFGTTTTGELFF	TGCAGCGGACGGTTCGGGACTACCACGACCGGGGAGCTGTTTTTT
TRBJ2-3	TRBV20-1	once	TRBD2	CSASLGGGVSTDTQYF	TGCAGTGCTAGTCTGGGCGGGGGGGTTAGCACAGATACGCAGTATTTT
TRBJ2-5	TRBV19	medium-sized	.	CASSTRYQETQYF	TGTGCCAGTAGTACCCGATACCAAGAGACCCAGTACTTC
TRBJ2-5	TRBV27	medium-sized	.	CASQTYSQETQYF	TGTGCCAGCCAAACGTACTCCCAAGAGACCCAGTACTTC
TRBJ2-2	TRBV12-3/TRBV12-4	medium-sized	TRBD1	CATWDSYTGELFF	TGTGCCACCTGGGACAGTTACACCGGGGAGCTGTTTTTT
TRBJ1-4	TRBV4-3	.	.	CASSPRQPPTNEKLFF	TGCGCCAGCAGCCCCCGACAGCCTCCAACTAATGAAAAACTGTTTTTT
TRBJ1-2	TRBV6-5	once	.	CASGTSLNGYTF	TGTGCGTCCGGGACCTCTCTCAATGGCTACACCTTC
TRBJ2-1	TRBV5-5	.	TRBD2	CASSLSPGGGPVGEQFF	TGTGCCAGCAGCTTGTCCCCCGGGGGGGGGCCTGTAGGTGAGCAGTTCTTC